These 19 T cell receptor beta chains were all obtained from the same sample, sequenced in a study of breast tumors, draining lymph nodes, adjacent tissues. Samples came from axillary lymph nodes draining the breast cancer. TCRdb re-called the multiplex PCR reads with MiXCR, one entry per CDR3 protein. The repertoire holds 85,000 to 130,000 distinct CDR3 sequences, with about 20% as singletons. The sequenced sample was axillary lymph node tissue. These receptors all stem from a female donor with breast cancer. Some clones in this sample may be carry-over from other donors' samples.

At least ten counts were recorded for this clonotype. This chain connects TRBV20-1 to TRBJ1-4; D is unresolved. V shed 3 bases and J shed 2 bases, with 4 bases lying between them. The germline V gene encodes CDR1 DFQATT and CDR2 SNEGSKA (reference sequence). The CDR3 runs 12 residues. CDR3 DNA sequence: TGCAGTGCTAGGAGGACTAATGAAAAACTGTTTTTT. Translating it yields CSARRTNEKLFF.

This clonotype was counted ten times or more. The chain has TRBV6-1 and TRBJ1-5; no reliable D call. Germline V gene sequence: CDR1 MNHNS, CDR2 SASEGT. Trimming stripped 1 base from V and 4 bases from J, with 11 bases between. The CDR3 runs 15 residues. This CDR3 is CASSEVDGRNQPQHF. CDR3 coding DNA: TGTGCCAGCAGTGAAGTCGACGGGAGGAATCAGCCCCAGCATTTT.

The J gene is TRBJ1-1, the V gene TRBV7-3; no clear D gene. Germline V gives CDR1 SGHTA, CDR2 FQGTGA. This CDR3 has 13 residues. Trimming took 0 bases from V and 7 from J, leaving 9 bases between them. The CDR3 here is CASSLTPGDEAFF. The CDR3, as DNA: TGTGCCAGCAGCTTAACGCCCGGCGATGAAGCTTTCTTT.

This clonotype was detected many times. The V and J genes are TRBV10-1 and TRBJ2-2; no definite D call. The CDR3 is made up of 15 amino acids. Trimming left V 1 base short and J 2 bases short, with 8 bases between. The germline V gene encodes CDR1 WNHNN and CDR2 SYGVQD (reference sequence). CDR3 bases: TGCGCCAGCAGTGAGTTCCAGGATAACACCGGGGAGCTGTTTTTT. Translated: CASSEFQDNTGELFF.

This clonotype was detected many times. The chain links TRBV14 to TRBJ1-2; TRBD1 might be the D (5 bases). CDR3 length: 13 residues. V was shortened by 5 bases and J by 4 bases, with 11 bases between the two germline ends. In germline, CDR1 is SGHDN, CDR2 FVKESK. CDR3 sequence: CASSSQASYGYTF. DNA of the CDR3: TGTGCCAGCAGCTCACAGGCGTCCTATGGCTACACCTTC.

The chain carries TRBV6-1 and TRBJ2-1, with D tentatively TRBD1 (6 bases). The V and J ends lost 6 bases and 3 bases respectively, with 15 bases between them. The germline V gene has CDR1 MNHNS and CDR2 SASEGT. The CDR3 has 15 residues. The CDR3 spells CASSLQGVDYNEQFF. The CDR3 DNA reads TGTGCCAGCAGCCTACAGGGTGTAGACTACAATGAGCAGTTCTTC.

Many counts were recorded for this clonotype. J is TRBJ1-6 and V is TRBV15; 8 nucleotides line up with TRBD1. The CDR3 consists of 15 residues. V was pared by 7 bases and J by 8 bases, with 10 bases of the junction left unmatched. Germline V gene sequence: CDR1 LNHNV, CDR2 YYDKDF (reference sequence). The CDR3 region is CATTKDREKYSPLHF. CDR3 sequence (DNA): TGTGCCACCACCAAGGACAGGGAGAAATATTCACCCCTCCACTTT.

In this sample, this clonotype turned up once. A much larger clone lies a single base off, so this may be a read error. The genes are TRBV29-1 and TRBJ2-2; no clear D. Germline CDR1 and CDR2: SQVTM and ANQGSEA. V shed 6 bases and J shed 0 bases, with 11 bases lying between them. This CDR3 comprises 14 residues. The CDR3 DNA reads as TGCAGCGTCGCAGAAAGGGCGAACACCGGGGAGCTGTTTTTT. Translating it yields CSVAERANTGELFF.

This clonotype occurred many times. The chain joins TRBV6-2 or TRBV6-3 to TRBJ2-7; D is uncertain. Germline V gene data show CDR1 as MNHEY and CDR2 as SVGEGT. This CDR3 comprises 14 residues. Trimming took off 8 bases at V and 4 bases at J, with 18 bases between the two ends. The CDR3, as DNA: TGTGCCAGCGCGAGGCAGGCCTTTGGGTACGAGCAGTACTTC. Translating gives CASARQAFGYEQYF.

This clonotype appeared many times. The chain employs TRBV28 and TRBJ2-7; D is uncertain. Germline values: CDR1 MDHEN, CDR2 SYDVKM. The CDR3 covers 11 residues. Deletions cut 6 bases from V and 6 bases from J, with 9 bases between. For the CDR3, the DNA is TGTGCCAGCAGGGATGTTGGCGAGCAGTACTTC. Translation gives CASRDVGEQYF.

This clonotype was counted many times. The gene calls are TRBV19 and TRBJ1-6; D remains unclear. The CDR3 spans 15 residues. The germline CDR1 and CDR2 sequences are LNHDA and SQIVND (reference sequence). Trimming left V 10 bases short and J 0 bases short, with 13 bases between. The CDR3 bases are TGTGCCACCAGTAGTGGAAGCTCCTATAATTCACCCCTCCACTTT. Its protein product is CATSSGSSYNSPLHF. Full variable domain (missing parts from reference TRBV19 and TRBJ1-6): DGGITQSPKYLFRKEGQNVTLSCEQNLNHDAMYWYRQDPGQGLRLIYYSQIVNDFQKGDIAEGYSVSREKKESFPLTVTSAQKNPTAFYLCATSSGSSYNSPLHFGNGTRLTVT.

The chain employs TRBV9 and TRBJ2-1; TRBD1 matches 8 bases. Germline assignment: CDR1 SGDLS and CDR2 YYNGEE. The CDR3 has 16 amino acids. Trimming cost V 0 bases and J 0 bases; bases outside gene matches: 2. The CDR3: CASSVGDRSSYNEQFF. The CDR3 DNA is TGTGCCAGCAGCGTAGGGGACAGGAGCTCCTACAATGAGCAGTTCTTC. The whole variable domain, filled in from reference TRBV9 and TRBJ2-1, reads DSGVTQTPKHLITATGQRVTLRCSPRSGDLSVYWYQQSLDQGLQFLIQYYNGEERAKGNILERFSAQQFPDLHSELNLSSLELGDSALYFCASSVGDRSSYNEQFFGPGTRLTVL.

To note about this clonotype: This may come from a read error, since a much larger clone is one base off. The V gene is TRBV19, the J gene TRBJ1-2; D unclear. The V gene's germline CDR1 is LNHDA and CDR2 SQIVND (reference sequence). The CDR3 spans 14 residues. Trimming took 6 bases from V and 4 from J, leaving 15 bases between them. The CDR3 region is CASRKPDRAYGYTF. CDR3 DNA sequence: TGTGCCAGTAGAAAACCGGATCGAGCCTATGGCTACACCTTC.

Ten or more counts support this clonotype. The rearrangement links TRBV9 to TRBJ1-5; D possibly corresponds to TRBD1 (6 bases). Trimming cost V 3 bases and J 7 bases, with 17 bases left between them. The CDR3 covers 15 residues. CDR1 is SGDLS, CDR2 YYNGEE, per germline. The CDR3 DNA follows: TGTGCCAGCAGCGCCGACGGGGGCTCGGGGCAGCCCCAGCATTTT. Translated: CASSADGGSGQPQHF. Based on the CDR3 plus reference TRBV9 and TRBJ1-5, the full variable domain is DSGVTQTPKHLITATGQRVTLRCSPRSGDLSVYWYQQSLDQGLQFLIQYYNGEERAKGNILERFSAQQFPDLHSELNLSSLELGDSALYFCASSADGGSGQPQHFGDGTRLSIL.

Points on this clonotype: The conserved phenylalanine or tryptophan normally closing the CDR3 is absent here, so this likely arose from a read error. This chain links TRBV20-1 with TRBJ2-7; a weak D match, TRBD1 (8 bases). The V and J ends lost 5 bases and 4 bases respectively, with 15 bases between them. Germline V CDR1 and CDR2: DFQATT, SNEGSKA (reference sequence). The CDR3 consists of 13 residues. The CDR3 nucleotides read TGCAGTGCTGAAACAGGGGGGGTGTACGAGCAGTACCTC. Protein sequence: CSAETGGVYEQYL.

This clonotype was seen ten or more times. The rearrangement joins TRBV6-1 to TRBJ1-3; D unclear. CDR3 size: 16 residues. Germline V CDR1 and CDR2: MNHNS, SASEGT. The ends were cut back, 2 bases at V and 0 bases at J, with 11 bases in the middle. The CDR3, as DNA: TGTGCCAGCAGTGAACAGAGAGACTACTCTGGAAACACCATATATTTT. Its translation is CASSEQRDYSGNTIYF.

V is TRBV28 and J is TRBJ2-7; 7 nucleotides line up with TRBD1. Trimming removed 6 bases from V and 2 bases from J; junction bases left unmatched: 13. Germline values: CDR1 MDHEN, CDR2 SYDVKM. The CDR3 spans 16 residues. Here the CDR3 reads CASSPHSGGRTYEQYF. The CDR3 region has the DNA TGTGCCAGCAGCCCTCACTCAGGGGGAAGGACCTACGAGCAGTACTTC.

This chain connects TRBV20-1 to TRBJ1-1; perhaps TRBD1 as D (6 bases). The ends were cut back, 3 bases at V and 8 bases at J, with 13 bases in the middle. Germline CDR1 DFQATT, CDR2 SNEGSKA (reference sequence). The CDR3 covers 12 residues. In nucleotides, the CDR3 is TGCAGTGCTAGCTGGGGGCCACTGGAAGCTTTCTTT. It is translated as CSASWGPLEAFF.

There are many counts of this clonotype. The chain joins TRBV13 to TRBJ2-7, with 10 bases matching TRBD2. From germline, CDR1 is PRHDT and CDR2 FYEKMQ (reference sequence). The CDR3 consists of 17 residues. Unmatched junction bases numbered 13, after V lost 5 bases and J lost 3 bases. The CDR3 region is CASSPRGLGTSDYEQYF. For the CDR3, the DNA is TGTGCCAGCAGCCCAAGAGGACTCGGGACTAGCGACTACGAGCAGTACTTC.